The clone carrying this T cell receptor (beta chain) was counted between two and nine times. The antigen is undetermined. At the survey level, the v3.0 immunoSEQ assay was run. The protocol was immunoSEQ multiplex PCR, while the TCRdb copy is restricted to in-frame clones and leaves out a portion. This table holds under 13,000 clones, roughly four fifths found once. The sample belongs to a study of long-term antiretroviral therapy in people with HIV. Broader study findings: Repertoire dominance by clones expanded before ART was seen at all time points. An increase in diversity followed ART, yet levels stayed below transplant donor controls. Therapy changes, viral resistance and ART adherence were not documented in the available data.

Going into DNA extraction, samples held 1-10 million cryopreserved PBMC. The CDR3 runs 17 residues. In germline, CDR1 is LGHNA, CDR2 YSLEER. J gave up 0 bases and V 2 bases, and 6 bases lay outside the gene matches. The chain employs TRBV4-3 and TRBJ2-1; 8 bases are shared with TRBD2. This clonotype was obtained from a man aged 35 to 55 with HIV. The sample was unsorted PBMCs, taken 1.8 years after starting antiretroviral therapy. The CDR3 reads CASSQNRAGASYNEQFF. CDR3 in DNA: TGCGCCAGCAGCCAAAACCGAGCGGGAGCCTCCTACAATGAGCAGTTCTTC.